Listed below are T cell receptor beta chains from one sample, sequenced in a study of blood T cell repertoires in COVID-19. Repertoires were generated with immunoSEQ multiplex PCR, while TCRdb's copy carries only in-frame clones and drops some. The sample lists a few hundred thousand clones, 80% to 90% occurring once. Source material: PBMCs or T cells enriched from blood (not recorded which). The source of these receptors is a woman aged 45-59 years who had recovered from COVID-19. Both conserved end residues are part of each CDR3. A D gene is named only where the DNA matches it firmly. Clone sizes are given selectively: once, few, many, or a class where the clone is expanded.

cdr3_aa | cdr3_nt | j_call | d_call | clone_size | v_call
CASSQVSGGVYGYTF | TGCGCCAGCAGCCAAGTGTCGGGGGGGGTCTATGGCTACACCTTC | TRBJ1-2 | . | . | TRBV4-1
CASSFRSRGRYTEAFF | TGTGCCAGCAGTTTTCGTTCAAGAGGGAGGTACACTGAAGCTTTCTTT | TRBJ1-1 | . | . | TRBV6-5
CASSLPGTAFGHEQYF | TGTGCCAGCAGTTTACCCGGGACAGCCTTCGGGCACGAGCAGTACTTC | TRBJ2-7 | TRBD1 | . | TRBV27
CASSDDVFRGLANYGYTF | TGCGCCAGCAGTGATGACGTCTTCAGAGGACTAGCTAACTATGGCTACACCTTC | TRBJ1-2 | . | . | TRBV10-1
CAISEAGQPQDYGYTF | TGTGCCATCAGTGAGGCCGGACAGCCGCAAGACTATGGCTACACCTTC | TRBJ1-2 | . | . | TRBV10-3
CASSRVTGAVEKLFF | TGTGCCAGCAGCCGAGTGACTGGGGCTGTGGAAAAACTGTTTTTT | TRBJ1-4 | . | . | TRBV3-1/TRBV3-2
CASSRDGYSNQPQHF | TGTGCCAGTAGTAGAGACGGGTATAGCAATCAGCCCCAGCATTTT | TRBJ1-5 | . | . | TRBV19
CASSQERLIQGNTIYF | TGTGCCAGCAGCCAAGAGAGGCTGATTCAGGGAAACACCATATATTTT | TRBJ1-3 | . | . | TRBV3-1/TRBV3-2
CASSLIVGGNTEAFF | TGTGCCAGCAGCTTGATCGTCGGCGGGAACACTGAAGCTTTCTTT | TRBJ1-1 | . | once | TRBV5-5
CASSLARSNTGELFF | TGCGCCAGCAGCTTGGCTAGATCTAACACCGGGGAGCTGTTTTTT | TRBJ2-2 | . | . | TRBV5-1
CASSRTGGGYLSYEQYF | TGTGCCAGCTCACGGACAGGGGGCGGATACCTCTCCTACGAGCAGTACTTC | TRBJ2-7 | TRBD1 | few | TRBV18
CATQRTEKTQYF | TGTGCCACCCAAAGGACAGAAAAAACGCAGTATTTT | TRBJ2-3 | . | . | TRBV10-3
CASSERRVLETGTEAFF | TGTGCCAGCAGCGAGAGGCGCGTTTTGGAGACCGGTACTGAAGCTTTCTTT | TRBJ1-1 | . | . | TRBV9
CASSQLSPGLYYGYTF | TGTGCCAGCAGCCAGTTAAGTCCAGGGCTGTACTATGGCTACACCTTC | TRBJ1-2 | . | . | TRBV11-2